This T cell receptor beta chain was recorded in a study of tumor-infiltrating lymphocytes in primary liver carcinoma. Across the whole study: Those enrolled were patients of both sexes, who were aged 30 to 69 years.

Scientists recovered RNA and DNA together from approximately 20-30 mg of unsorted bulk tissue. None of the patients had received treatment, and all had chronic HBV infection. This CDR3 has 14 residues. Constant-region priming of around 530 ng total RNA yielded TCR beta cDNA. Library construction for TCR beta comprised three nested multiplex PCR rounds performed with slightly modified ARM-PCR. Two initial PCR rounds of about 11 cycles each paired TRBV1-TRBV30 forward primers with a C-beta reverse primer. MiXCR was run by TCRdb on the multiplex PCR reads, yielding one entry per CDR3 protein. The table records about 92,000 distinct CDR3 sequences, less than 70% of them present only once. For this clonotype: The antigen remains undetermined. An end of the junction differs from the germline gene, which may be a read error.

Regarding the study as a whole: Blood fell significantly below tumors in its top-250-clone fraction (p = 0.039).

The sample comprised tumor-adjacent normal liver tissue. This chain links TRBV12-3 or TRBV12-4 with TRBJ2-7, with D perhaps TRBD2 (6 bases). This TCR came from a man aged 40-50 years with primary liver carcinoma and hepatitis B virus infection. CDR3 nucleotide sequence: TGTTCCGGCAGTTCTGGGACTGTCTCCAACGAGCAATACTTC. This codes for CSGSSGTVSNEQYF.